Below, 10 T cell receptor beta chains from the same sample are listed, as sequenced in a study of vaccination and CD4 T cells after COVID-19. The antigens these receptors bind are not known. Sequenced with the Oncomine TCR Beta short-read assay was DNA taken from cultured CD4+ T cells. TCRdb called the PCR reads again in MiXCR, with one record for every CDR3 protein. The table has some 13,000 distinct CDR3 sequences, roughly 44% seen once. As for treatment: roughly 11-day PBMC culture with coronavirus spike peptide pools or control peptides (ViraFEST assay). The sequenced material came from CD4+ T cells from blood, cultured in vitro. The receptors stem from a human donor who had recovered from COVID-19.

The chain links TRBV10-3 to TRBJ1-2; D unclear. The CDR3 is 13 amino acids. The V end was cut by 5 bases, the J end by 6 bases, with 13 bases between. From germline, CDR1 is ENHRY and CDR2 SYGVKD. The CDR3 coding sequence is TGTGCCATCAGTTTATCTGCATCTAATGGCTACACCTTC. Amino acid sequence: CAISLSASNGYTF.

The chain joins TRBV24-1 to TRBJ2-3; a weak D match, TRBD2 (6 bases). The germline gives CDR1 KGHDR, CDR2 SFDVKD. V was shortened by 2 bases and J by 1 base, with 15 bases between the two germline ends. This CDR3 has 17 amino acids. The CDR3 loop is CATSDSPGGTGTDTQYF. The CDR3 nucleotides read TGTGCCACCAGTGATTCTCCTGGGGGGACCGGCACAGATACGCAGTATTTT.

This clonotype has only a few counts. The CDR3 DNA reads as TGTGCCAGCAGTGAAGCAGGAGGGAACAGGGGCACCGGGGAGCTGTTTTTT. Its translation is CASSEAGGNRGTGELFF. This chain joins TRBV2 and TRBJ2-2, with a tentative D call TRBD1 (7 bases). Germline CDR1 is SNHLY and CDR2 is FYNNEI. V lost 0 bases to trimming and J lost 4 bases, with 15 bases between them. The CDR3 is 17 residues long.

This clonotype was seen only a few times. The chain combines TRBV14 with TRBJ1-1; 9 nucleotides line up with TRBD1. Germline V gene lookup returns CDR1 SGHDN and CDR2 FVKESK. CDR3 length: 14 amino acids. V lost 4 bases and J lost 5; bases outside the gene matches: 5. As DNA, the CDR3 is TGTGCCAGCAGCCCGGACAGGGGAAGGACTGAAGCTTTCTTT. Protein product: CASSPDRGRTEAFF.

The chain is built from TRBV5-4 and TRBJ2-7; 7 bases are shared with TRBD1. The V and J ends lost 4 bases and 1 base, in that order; junction bases with no gene match: 2. Germline CDR1 reads SGHNT; CDR2 reads YYREEE (reference sequence). The CDR3 length is 13 residues. CDR3 protein: CASSGQDSYEQYF. The CDR3 DNA sequence: TGTGCCAGCAGCGGACAGGATTCCTACGAGCAGTACTTC.

V is TRBV23-1 and J is TRBJ2-7; TRBD1 matches at 7 bases. TRBV23-1 is classed as an ORF, of uncertain function. The CDR3 contains 13 residues. Trimming took 7 bases from V and 1 from J; bases not matched to a gene: 4. CDR3 DNA: TGCGCCAGCACGGACAGGAATTCCTACGAGCAGTACTTC. It yields the protein CASTDRNSYEQYF.

The rearrangement links TRBV5-1 to TRBJ2-7; D is unclear. This CDR3 comprises 13 residues. Trimming removed 0 bases from V and 1 base from J, with 5 bases in between. From germline, CDR1 is SGHRS and CDR2 YFSETQ. The CDR3 DNA is TGCGCCAGCAGCTTGGGCAGGTCCTACGAGCAGTACTTC. Translation gives CASSLGRSYEQYF.

This clonotype was counted between two and nine times. The J gene is TRBJ1-2, the V gene TRBV10-1, with 9 bases matching TRBD1. The germline gives CDR1 WNHNN, CDR2 SYGVQD (reference sequence). This CDR3 spans 14 amino acids. V was clipped by 4 bases and J by 3 bases; unmatched bases: 3. This CDR3 is CASSARDRDYGYTF. The CDR3 region has the DNA TGCGCCAGCAGTGCCCGGGACAGGGACTATGGCTACACCTTC.

The chain joins TRBV19 to TRBJ2-4, with D hard to call. Germline V gene data show CDR1 as LNHDA and CDR2 as SQIVND (reference sequence). This CDR3 has 16 residues. The V gene lost 6 bases and the J gene lost 0 bases, with 15 bases spanning the gap. DNA of the CDR3: TGTGCCAGTAGCCACCCAGATCCTCTAGCCAAAAACATTCAGTACTTC. Its protein product is CASSHPDPLAKNIQYF.

The chain is built from TRBV6-5 and TRBJ1-5; possible D gene TRBD1, 5 bases. CDR1 and CDR2 (germline): MNHEY, SVGAGI. CDR3 length: 13 amino acids. With 4 bases removed from V and 6 bases from J, the gap between germline ends came to 10 bases. This CDR3 reads CASSFDGGQPQHF. For the CDR3, the DNA is TGTGCCAGCAGTTTCGACGGGGGTCAGCCCCAGCATTTT.